The 16 T cell receptor beta chains given below trace back to one sample, sequenced in a study of blood T cell repertoires in COVID-19. Profiling relied on immunoSEQ multiplex PCR, and the TCRdb table lists in-frame clones only, not all of them. The top ten clones hold under 5.5% of a sample with roughly 180,000 clones, 82% of them seen once. Sequenced: peripheral blood. The receptors stem from a woman aged 25 to 39 with acute or convalescent COVID-19.

This clone has only one observation. This chain joins TRBV28 and TRBJ1-5, with 7 bases identical to TRBD1. This CDR3 has 14 amino acids. After removal of 7 bases from V and 4 bases from J, the junction contained 7 bases not matched to a gene. CDR1 MDHEN and CDR2 SYDVKM come from the germline V gene. CDR3 nucleotides: TGTGCCAGCACACACAGGGACAGAAATCAGCCCCAGCATTTT. This translates into CASTHRDRNQPQHF.

This chain links TRBV21-1 with TRBJ2-3; TRBD1, the table's D call, lacks a check against the DNA. TRBV21-1 is a pseudogene segment. The CDR3 extends over 16 amino acids. CDR3 protein: CASSKEGQGSTDTQYF. The CDR3 region has the DNA TGTGCCAGCAGCAAAGAGGGACAGGGGAGCACAGATACGCAGTATTTT.

CDR3 nucleotides: TGTGCCAGCAGCTTAACCCGGACAGGCCGAGGTTATGGCTACACCTTC. It yields the protein CASSLTRTGRGYGYTF. This sequence joins TRBV5-6 and TRBJ1-2; TRBD1 matches at 7 bases. This CDR3 spans 16 amino acids. The germline V gene encodes CDR1 SGHDT and CDR2 YYEEEE. Unmatched junction bases numbered 12, after V lost 2 bases and J lost 5 bases. Full variable domain (remainder filled in from reference TRBV5-6 and TRBJ1-2): DAGVTQSPTHLIKTRGQQVTLRCSPKSGHDTVSWYQQALGQGPQFIFQYYEEEERQRGNFPDRFSGHQFPNYSSELNVNALLLGDSALYLCASSLTRTGRGYGYTFGSGTRLTVV.

This clone was recorded only once. This chain uses TRBV6-2 or TRBV6-3 with TRBJ2-7, with TRBD1 matching 7 bases. V was pared by 6 bases and J by 2 bases, with 7 bases of the junction left unmatched. The CDR3 sequence is 14 residues long. Looked up from germline, CDR1 is MNHEY and CDR2 is SVGEGT. The CDR3 nucleotides are TGTGCCAGCAGCTCAACCGGGACAGCCTACGAGCAGTACTTC. This gives the protein CASSSTGTAYEQYF.

This chain uses TRBV4-1 with TRBJ2-3, with TRBD2 matching 7 bases. The CDR3 sequence is 16 residues long. The V and J ends lost 1 base and 5 bases, in that order; junction bases with no gene match: 9. Germline CDR1 is MGHRA and CDR2 is YSYEKL. This CDR3 is CASSQGLQRGGDTQYF. The CDR3 region has the DNA TGCGCCAGCAGCCAAGGTCTTCAGCGGGGAGGAGATACGCAGTATTTT.

The rearrangement joins TRBV10-2 to TRBJ2-2, with 9 bases identical to TRBD2. The CDR3 loop spans 18 amino acids. In germline, CDR1 is WSHSY, CDR2 SAAADI. J was trimmed by 5 bases and V by 3 bases; bases with no gene match: 13. The CDR3 protein is CASSDPLAGLAGTGELFF. In nucleotides, the CDR3 is TGCGCCAGCAGTGACCCTCTAGCGGGACTAGCCGGGACCGGGGAGCTGTTTTTT.

The chain joins TRBV5-1 to TRBJ1-1, with unresolved D. Germline assignment: CDR1 SGHRS and CDR2 YFSETQ. The CDR3 has 13 amino acids. V was pared by 4 bases and J by 1 base, with 8 bases between. In DNA, the CDR3 is TGCGCCAGCAGCCTTTCCTGGAACACTGAAGCTTTCTTT. Translated: CASSLSWNTEAFF.

This rearrangement joins TRBV5-1 to TRBJ1-2, with 7 bases lining up with TRBD1. The CDR3 is 16 residues long. V dropped 3 bases and J dropped 5; count of bases not matched to a gene: 13. The germline gives CDR1 SGHRS, CDR2 YFSETQ. The CDR3 DNA reads as TGCGCCAGCAGCTCCGGAGAACAAGACAGGGTGTATGGCTACACCTTC. Its translation is CASSSGEQDRVYGYTF.

In its sample, this clone was seen a few times. This chain connects TRBV7-9 to TRBJ1-2; a possible D gene is TRBD1 (6 bases). Per the germline V gene, CDR1 is SEHNR and CDR2 is FQNEAQ (reference sequence). This CDR3 comprises 13 residues. Trimming left V 5 bases short and J 1 base short, with 8 bases between. The CDR3 DNA reads as TGTGCCAGCAGCCCCAGGGGTAACTATGGCTACACCTTC. Translation: CASSPRGNYGYTF.

The rearrangement links TRBV5-1 to TRBJ2-3; 11 positions agree with TRBD2. Germline CDR1 and CDR2: SGHRS and YFSETQ. The CDR3 has 19 residues. V dropped 4 bases and J dropped 0; count of bases not matched to a gene: 13. DNA of the CDR3: TGCGCCAGCAGCGTAACCCTAGCGGGGGGAATAACTAGCACAGATACGCAGTATTTT. Its protein product is CASSVTLAGGITSTDTQYF.

This sequence joins TRBV27 and TRBJ2-5, with a weak D call TRBD1 (6 bases). Per the germline V gene, CDR1 is MNHEY and CDR2 is SMNVEV (reference sequence). This CDR3 has 14 residues. The V end lost 2 bases, the J end lost 7 bases, and 14 bases lay between the germline ends. The CDR3 protein is CASSLRSAGATQYF. CDR3 sequence (DNA): TGTGCCAGCAGTTTAAGGTCCGCAGGGGCGACCCAGTACTTC.

V and J are TRBV10-2 and TRBJ2-1; 15 bases line up with TRBD2. The CDR3 contains 17 residues. CDR1 WSHSY and CDR2 SAAADI come from the germline V gene. V shed 6 bases, J shed 9 bases, and the junction held 12 bases outside the gene matches. The CDR3 spells CASRDGLAGGLRSEQFF. CDR3 DNA: TGCGCCAGCAGGGATGGACTAGCGGGAGGGCTGCGATCTGAGCAGTTCTTC.

This chain links TRBV28 with TRBJ2-1, with D perhaps matching TRBD2 (5 bases). Trimming took 6 bases from V and 0 from J, leaving 9 bases between them. The CDR3 contains 14 residues. Germline lookup yields CDR1 MDHEN and CDR2 SYDVKM. The DNA of the CDR3 is TGTGCCAGCAGAGAAGGGAGCTCCTACAATGAGCAGTTCTTC. Protein product: CASREGSSYNEQFF. The full variable domain, its missing parts supplied by reference TRBV28 and TRBJ2-1, is DVKVTQSSRYLVKRTGEKVFLECVQDMDHENMFWYRQDPGLGLRLIYFSYDVKMKEKGDIPEGYSVSREKKERFSLILESASTNQTSMYLCASREGSSYNEQFFGPGTRLTVL.

This chain joins TRBV28 and TRBJ2-5, with D hard to call. This CDR3 spans 12 amino acids. Germline CDR1 and CDR2: MDHEN and SYDVKM. Trimming stripped 1 base from V and 5 bases from J, with 5 bases between. The CDR3 sequence is CASSLSRETQYF. CDR3 in DNA: TGTGCCAGCAGTTTATCTCGGGAGACCCAGTACTTC.

The chain couples TRBV2 to TRBJ1-1; D call uncertain. V lost 5 bases, J lost 1 base, and 14 bases lay in between. Germline V gene sequence: CDR1 SNHLY, CDR2 FYNNEI. The CDR3 contains 15 residues. The CDR3: CASSKDFLSNTEAFF. The DNA for the CDR3 is TGTGCCAGCAGTAAGGACTTTTTATCGAACACTGAAGCTTTCTTT.

The rearrangement uses TRBV10-3 and TRBJ2-7; 8 bases agree with TRBD1. J was trimmed by 2 bases and V by 10 bases; bases with no gene match: 10. Germline V CDR1 and CDR2: ENHRY, SYGVKD. The length of the CDR3 is 14 residues. Here the CDR3 DNA reads TGTGCCACGGAACCGGGACAGGAAGCCTACGAGCAGTACTTC. Translating gives CATEPGQEAYEQYF.